What follows are 24 T cell receptor beta chains derived from one specimen sequenced in a study of T cell responses to AZD1222 COVID-19 vaccine. Libraries were prepared by immunoSEQ multiplex PCR; TCRdb keeps only in-frame clonotypes and omits some of them. The sample holds roughly 72,000 clones, 85% seen once. The sample in question was peripheral blood, obtained on day 0 of AZD1222 vaccination. These receptor sequences come from an adult in good health.

V and J are TRBV7-3 and TRBJ1-2; perhaps TRBD1 as D (5 bases). With 0 bases removed from V and 4 bases from J, the gap between germline ends came to 6 bases. CDR3 length equals 13 residues. Germline V lookup: CDR1 SGHTA, CDR2 FQGTGA. CDR3 in amino acids: CASSLTGGYGYTF. The CDR3 region has the DNA TGTGCCAGCAGCTTAACGGGGGGCTATGGCTACACCTTC. Using reference TRBV7-3 and TRBJ1-2 for the parts outside the CDR3, the full variable domain is GAGVSQTPSNKVTEKGKYVELRCDPISGHTALYWYRQSLGQGPEFLIYFQGTGAADDSGLPNDRFFAVRPEGSVSTLKIQRTERGDSAVYLCASSLTGGYGYTFGSGTRLTVV.

The V and J genes are TRBV5-1 and TRBJ2-3; D might be TRBD1 (6 bases). V was pared by 1 base and J by 0 bases, with 12 bases between. The CDR3 loop spans 16 amino acids. The germline CDR1 and CDR2 sequences are SGHRS and YFSETQ. For the CDR3, the DNA is TGCGCCAGCAGCTTGTCGTTGCAGGGGAGCACAGATACGCAGTATTTT. Translation gives CASSLSLQGSTDTQYF.

The V and J genes are TRBV4-1 and TRBJ1-2; D gene unclear. V was shortened by 0 bases and J by 4 bases, with 12 bases between the two germline ends. Germline V gene lookup returns CDR1 MGHRA and CDR2 YSYEKL. This CDR3 is 15 amino acids long. CDR3 nucleotide sequence: TGCGCCAGCAGCCAAGATCCGGCAGACCTCTATGGCTACACCTTC. Amino acid sequence: CASSQDPADLYGYTF.

V usage is TRBV18 and J usage is TRBJ1-2, with D tentatively TRBD1 (5 bases). Trimming removed 2 bases from V and 2 bases from J, with 21 bases in between. Germline V CDR1 and CDR2: KGHSH, LQKENI. The CDR3 consists of 18 residues. The CDR3 here is CASSPVDHRATGNYGYTF. The CDR3, as DNA: TGTGCCAGCTCACCAGTAGATCACCGAGCAACAGGCAACTATGGCTACACCTTC. Using reference TRBV18 and TRBJ1-2 for the parts outside the CDR3, the full variable domain is NAGVMQNPRHLVRRRGQEARLRCSPMKGHSHVYWYRQLPEEGLKFMVYLQKENIIDESGMPKERFSAEFPKEGPSILRIQQVVRGDSAAYFCASSPVDHRATGNYGYTFGSGTRLTVV.

The V gene is TRBV30, the J gene TRBJ1-1; a weak D match, TRBD1 (5 bases). CDR1 GTSNPN and CDR2 SVGIG come from the germline V gene (reference sequence). This CDR3 has 10 amino acids. The germline V and J ends were trimmed by 5 bases and 6 bases, with 7 bases remaining between them. CDR3 in DNA: TGTGCCTGGTCAGGGTCTGAAGCTTTCTTT. This sequence encodes CAWSGSEAFF.

This chain uses TRBV19 with TRBJ2-5, with D unclear. CDR1 LNHDA and CDR2 SQIVND come from the germline V gene (reference sequence). This CDR3 comprises 11 residues. The V end lost 10 bases, the J end lost 3 bases, and 9 bases lay between the germline ends. The CDR3 DNA reads as TGTGCCACCAGAAGGGAAGAGACCCAGTACTTC. It codes for CATRREETQYF.

This clone is medium-sized in the sample. The chain carries TRBV11-3 and TRBJ2-3; 11 bases map to TRBD2. J lost 0 bases, V lost 5 bases, and 4 bases had no gene match. Germline CDR1 and CDR2: SGHNT and YENEEA. This CDR3 comprises 16 residues. CDR3 protein: CASSLGLAVSTDTQYF. CDR3 in DNA: TGTGCCAGCAGCCTGGGACTAGCGGTCAGCACAGATACGCAGTATTTT.

The CDR3 is CATRQGLEAFF. CDR3 sequence (DNA): TGTGCCACCCGGCAGGGGCTTGAAGCTTTCTTT. This sequence joins TRBV10-3 and TRBJ1-1; a possible D gene is TRBD1 (6 bases). This CDR3 contains 11 residues. The V end was cut by 10 bases, the J end by 7 bases, with 13 bases between. CDR1 is ENHRY and CDR2 is SYGVKD in the germline V gene.

This rearrangement joins TRBV19 to TRBJ1-5, with D uncertain. Germline lookup yields CDR1 LNHDA and CDR2 SQIVND (reference sequence). V lost 6 bases to trimming and J lost 7 bases, with 13 bases between them. This CDR3 is 13 amino acids long. The CDR3 sequence: CASSPVIQQPQHF. Written as DNA, the CDR3 is TGTGCCAGTAGCCCAGTCATTCAGCAGCCCCAGCATTTT.

The chain recombines TRBV5-1 with TRBJ1-6; no clear D. CDR3 length equals 15 residues. Trimming removed 4 bases from V and 6 bases from J, with 14 bases in between. Germline V gene sequence: CDR1 SGHRS, CDR2 YFSETQ. The CDR3 nucleotides are TGCGCCAGCAGCGCCCTTAGCACGGGTAATTCACCCCTCCACTTT. Its protein product is CASSALSTGNSPLHF.

The J gene is TRBJ1-2, the V gene TRBV5-5; the D is unclear. Trimming pared 1 base from V and 5 bases from J, leaving 15 bases between. The CDR3 sequence is 15 residues long. The germline CDR1 and CDR2 sequences are SGHKS and YYEKEE (reference sequence). The CDR3 loop reads CASSLTLAATYGYTF. DNA of the CDR3: TGTGCCAGCAGCTTGACCCTTGCGGCCACGTATGGCTACACCTTC.

This clone was seen more than once but under ten times. This chain joins TRBV2 and TRBJ2-1, with 7 nucleotides matching TRBD1. V lost 9 bases and J lost 5; bases outside the gene matches: 4. CDR1 is SNHLY and CDR2 is FYNNEI in the germline V gene. The CDR3 contains 12 residues. As DNA, the CDR3 is TGTGCCAGTGGGGGACAGAACAATGAGCAGTTCTTC. This gives the protein CASGGQNNEQFF.

CDR3 loop: CAISESPDYKYVYEQFF. The CDR3 coding sequence is TGTGCCATCAGTGAGTCTCCGGACTATAAATACGTCTATGAGCAGTTCTTC. The V call is TRBV10-3, the J call TRBJ2-1; D perhaps matches TRBD2 (6 bases). The CDR3 totals 17 residues. V shed 0 bases and J shed 8 bases, with 20 bases lying between them. CDR1 is ENHRY and CDR2 is SYGVKD in the germline V gene.

The rearrangement uses TRBV6-6 and TRBJ2-1, with 8 bases identical to TRBD1. With V trimmed by 0 bases and J by 10 bases, 5 bases remained unmatched. This CDR3 has 14 residues. CDR1 is MNHNY and CDR2 is SVGAGI in the germline V gene (reference sequence). For the CDR3, the DNA is TGTGCCAGCAGTTACTCGGGCAGGGGGCAGGAGCAGTTCTTC. Its translation is CASSYSGRGQEQFF.

This clone appeared a single time. The chain combines TRBV6-6 with TRBJ1-1; no firm D call. The CDR3 covers 14 residues. Germline V gene data show CDR1 as MNHNY and CDR2 as SVGAGI (reference sequence). Trimming removed 4 bases from V and 3 bases from J, with 12 bases in between. The CDR3 spells CASSSHIGDTEAFF. CDR3 coding DNA: TGTGCCAGCAGTTCGCATATTGGGGACACTGAAGCTTTCTTT.

The chain carries TRBV6-5 and TRBJ1-5; D is unclear. CDR3 length: 15 residues. CDR1 is MNHEY, CDR2 SVGAGI, per germline. V lost 6 bases and J 0 bases, leaving 12 bases between the germline ends. CDR3: CASSPRRLSNQPQHF. CDR3 nucleotide sequence: TGTGCCAGCAGCCCCCGCAGACTTAGCAATCAGCCCCAGCATTTT.

V usage is TRBV24-1 and J usage is TRBJ1-5; D may be TRBD1 (5 bases). This CDR3 is 16 amino acids long. Trimming removed 3 bases at V and 4 bases at J, with 15 bases between. Germline V gene data show CDR1 as KGHDR and CDR2 as SFDVKD. As DNA, the CDR3 is TGTGCCACCAGTGATGGAAGGGGTGGCTGGAATCAGCCCCAGCATTTT. Its translation: CATSDGRGGWNQPQHF.

The chain recombines TRBV19 with TRBJ2-7; 8 bases fit TRBD1. Germline CDR1 LNHDA, CDR2 SQIVND (reference sequence). V trimming: 3 bases; J trimming: 1 base; junction bases outside the gene matches: 8. The CDR3 runs to 16 residues. The CDR3 coding sequence is TGTGCCAGTAGTATCGGACAGGGCGTCAGTTCCTACGAGCAGTACTTC. Residues: CASSIGQGVSSYEQYF.

The chain combines TRBV6-2 or TRBV6-3 with TRBJ2-2; 9 bases line up with TRBD1. Germline values: CDR1 MNHEY, CDR2 SVGEGT. Trimming removed 7 bases from V and 4 bases from J; junction bases left unmatched: 4. The CDR3 extends over 14 amino acids. The CDR3 DNA reads TGTGCCAGCACCCCGACAGGGGGCACCGGGGAGCTGTTTTTT. This codes for CASTPTGGTGELFF.

The chain combines TRBV27 with TRBJ2-5; TRBD2 might be the D (5 bases). The CDR3 length is 14 residues. The germline V gene encodes CDR1 MNHEY and CDR2 SMNVEV (reference sequence). Deletions cut 1 base from V and 2 bases from J, with 8 bases between. The CDR3, as DNA: TGTGCCAGCAGTTTATTCGGGAATCAAGAGACCCAGTACTTC. Its protein is CASSLFGNQETQYF.

The rearrangement joins TRBV11-3 to TRBJ2-7, with 12 bases that match TRBD2. Looked up from germline, CDR1 is SGHNT and CDR2 is YENEEA. CDR3 size: 16 residues. The junction had 9 bases not matched to a gene; V was cut back by 4 bases and J by 5 bases. CDR3 nucleotide sequence: TGTGCCAGCAGCTCCACTAGACTAGCGGGGGCGAACGAGCAGTACTTC. This translates into CASSSTRLAGANEQYF.

A few counts support this clone. The CDR3 loop reads CASTWTGGQPQHF. CDR3 coding DNA: TGTGCCAGCACCTGGACAGGGGGCCAGCCCCAGCATTTT. This sequence joins TRBV6-6 and TRBJ1-5; 11 bases are shared with TRBD1. The CDR3 loop spans 13 amino acids. Germline-derived CDR1 and CDR2 are MNHNY and SVGAGI (reference sequence). The trim removed 7 bases at V and 7 bases at J, leaving 3 bases unmatched.

As concerns this clone: Additional DNA sequences in this sample encode the identical CDR3. V and J are TRBV20-1 and TRBJ1-1; D unclear. V was clipped by 1 base and J by 4 bases, with 4 bases between them. CDR3 length: 11 residues. CDR1 and CDR2 from the germline V gene are DFQATT and SNEGSKA (reference sequence). CDR3 region: CSARGGTEAFF. The CDR3 nucleotides read TGCAGTGCTAGAGGCGGCACTGAAGCTTTCTTT.

This chain uses TRBV6-5 with TRBJ2-7; unclear D gene. This CDR3 comprises 15 residues. CDR1 is MNHEY and CDR2 is SVGAGI in the germline V gene. V was trimmed by 2 bases and J by 6 bases, leaving 17 bases between them. The CDR3 loop is CASSYARATSLEQYF. The CDR3 bases are TGTGCCAGCAGTTACGCCCGGGCGACCTCTCTCGAGCAGTACTTC.